Sequencing of this T cell receptor (beta chain) was carried out in a study of circulating CD8 cells and anti-PD-1 response in melanoma. Study overall: Every 2 weeks, patients got 3 mg/kg nivolumab intravenously. Complete or partial response defined responders; stable or progressive disease, non-responders. Study results and limitations: The cohort mixed treatment-naive and previously treated patients.

By sample fraction, this clonotype is medium-sized (0.01 to 0.1%). Its antigen is as yet unknown. TCR libraries were prepared from roughly 15 ng of total RNA with the QIAseq Immune Repertoire TCR panel. TCRdb analysed the reads with MiXCR anew, one entry per CDR3 protein. This sample carries about 820 distinct CDR3 sequences, roughly 5% of them seen once, and the ten largest clones take approximately 6.3%. Sorting of live CD3+CD8+TCRalphabeta+ cells by PD-1 and/or TIGIT gave four subsets. The sequence was obtained from a human donor with melanoma. The starting material was CD8+ T cells from PBMCs, obtained at baseline or after one month of anti-PD-1 therapy (not recorded which).

CDR3 in amino acids: CASSMGTYLSEQYF. Written as DNA, the CDR3 is TGTGCCAGTAGTATGGGGACTTACCTTAGCGAGCAGTACTTC. This sequence joins TRBV19 and TRBJ2-7; possibly TRBD2 for D (6 bases). The V gene's germline CDR1 is LNHDA and CDR2 SQIVND (reference sequence). Trimming left V 3 bases short and J 6 bases short, with 15 bases between. There are 14 residues in the CDR3.